The subject of this entry is one T cell receptor (beta chain). These data are taken from a study of blood T cells in healthy people across ages. The V end was cut by 0 bases, the J end by 1 base, with 6 bases between. CDR3 length: 14 residues. Germline V gives CDR1 LNHDA, CDR2 SQIVND (reference sequence). A sample-barcoded 5' primer and a J-beta primer mix were used in a second PCR of about 6 to 12 cycles. Each CDR3 protein gets one entry after TCRdb re-called the 5' RACE reads with MiXCR. The sample has 900,000 to 950,000 distinct CDR3 sequences, 25% to 30% seen once. A further study also used this sample, focusing on T cells of mothers and their children.

The sequence derives from a woman aged 35 to 49 in good health. The sample consisted of blood. The chain links TRBV19 to TRBJ2-5, with D unresolved. CDR3 sequence: CASSIDVFQETQYF. In DNA form, the CDR3 reads TGTGCCAGTAGTATAGATGTATTCCAAGAGACCCAGTACTTC.